Included here is one T cell receptor beta chain sequence, with context. CDR3 length: 18 amino acids. V lost 1 base, J lost 0 bases, and 9 bases stayed unmatched. CDR1 and CDR2 (germline): SGHDN, FVKESK. Each donor's status was that of a healthy bone marrow donor. This sample was included in a study of cytomegalovirus exposure and HLA in healthy donors. Primers: 60 Vbeta forward and 13 Jbeta reverse. Profiling relied on immunoSEQ multiplex PCR, and the TCRdb table lists in-frame clones only, not all of them. The data hold 90,000 to 120,000 clones, with roughly three quarters observed a single time. V is TRBV14 and J is TRBJ2-4, with 7 positions matching TRBD1. Sample: PBMCs. The clonotype comes from a female donor in good health and CMV-seropositive. In nucleotides, the CDR3 is TGTGCCAGCAGCCAAGTATCTTTAGGGGGCATAGCCAAAAACATTCAGTACTTC. It specifies CASSQVSLGGIAKNIQYF.